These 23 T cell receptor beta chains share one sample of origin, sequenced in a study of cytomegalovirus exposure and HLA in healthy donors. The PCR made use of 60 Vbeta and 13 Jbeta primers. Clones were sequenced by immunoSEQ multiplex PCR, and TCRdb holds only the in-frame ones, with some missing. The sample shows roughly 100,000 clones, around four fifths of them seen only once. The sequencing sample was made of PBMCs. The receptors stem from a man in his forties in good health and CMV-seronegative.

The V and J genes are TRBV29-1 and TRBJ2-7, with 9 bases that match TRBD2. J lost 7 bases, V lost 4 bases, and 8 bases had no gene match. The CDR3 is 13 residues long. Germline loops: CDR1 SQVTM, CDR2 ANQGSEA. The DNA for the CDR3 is TGCAGCGTTGTCGTAGCGGGGGCGGGGGAGCAGTACTTC. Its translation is CSVVVAGAGEQYF.

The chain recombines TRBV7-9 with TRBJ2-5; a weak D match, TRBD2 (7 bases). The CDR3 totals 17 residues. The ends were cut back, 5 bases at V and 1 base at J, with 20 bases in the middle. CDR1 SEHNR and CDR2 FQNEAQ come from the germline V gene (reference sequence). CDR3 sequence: CASSRGRGGLFQETQYF. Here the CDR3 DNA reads TGTGCCAGCAGCCGGGGGAGGGGGGGGTTGTTCCAAGAGACCCAGTACTTC.

The CDR3 sequence is CAWSLGGGDTEAFF. CDR3 in DNA: TGTGCCTGGAGTCTAGGAGGCGGGGACACTGAAGCTTTCTTT. The chain links TRBV30 to TRBJ1-1; the D is unclear. Per the germline V gene, CDR1 is GTSNPN and CDR2 is SVGIG (reference sequence). V was shortened by 2 bases and J by 3 bases, with 13 bases between the two germline ends. This CDR3 region has 14 residues.

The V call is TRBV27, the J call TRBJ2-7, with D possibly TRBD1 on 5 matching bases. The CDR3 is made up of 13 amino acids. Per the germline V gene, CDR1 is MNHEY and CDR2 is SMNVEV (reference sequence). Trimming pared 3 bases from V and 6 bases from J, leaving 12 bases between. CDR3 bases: TGTGCCAGCAGTTTTCAGGGCGGAGCCGAGCAGTACTTC. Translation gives CASSFQGGAEQYF.

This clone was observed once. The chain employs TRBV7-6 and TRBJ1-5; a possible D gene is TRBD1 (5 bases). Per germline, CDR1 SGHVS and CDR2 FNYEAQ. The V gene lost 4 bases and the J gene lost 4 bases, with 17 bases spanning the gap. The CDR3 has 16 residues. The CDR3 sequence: CASSSSPGRGNQPQHF. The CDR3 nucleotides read TGTGCCAGCAGCTCCTCACCCGGTAGGGGAAATCAGCCCCAGCATTTT.

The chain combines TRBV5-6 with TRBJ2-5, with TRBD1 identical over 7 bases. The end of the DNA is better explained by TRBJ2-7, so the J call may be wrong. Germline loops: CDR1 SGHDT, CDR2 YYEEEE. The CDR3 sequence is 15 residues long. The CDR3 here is CASNPTGTATYEQYF. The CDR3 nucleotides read TGTGCCAGCAACCCGACCGGGACAGCCACCTACGAGCAGTACTTC.

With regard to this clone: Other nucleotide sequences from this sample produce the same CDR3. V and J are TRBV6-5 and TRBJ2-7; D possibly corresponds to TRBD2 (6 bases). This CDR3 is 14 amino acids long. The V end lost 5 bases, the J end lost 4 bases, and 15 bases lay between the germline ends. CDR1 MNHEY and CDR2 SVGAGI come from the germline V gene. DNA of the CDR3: TGTGCCAGCAGTCGTCTGGGGGGAAGGTACGAGCAGTACTTC. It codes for CASSRLGGRYEQYF.

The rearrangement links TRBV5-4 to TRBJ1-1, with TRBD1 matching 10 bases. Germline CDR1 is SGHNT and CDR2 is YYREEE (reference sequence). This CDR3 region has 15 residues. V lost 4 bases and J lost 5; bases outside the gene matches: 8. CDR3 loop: CASSPGGTGETEAFF. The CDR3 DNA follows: TGTGCCAGCAGCCCGGGAGGGACAGGGGAAACTGAAGCTTTCTTT.

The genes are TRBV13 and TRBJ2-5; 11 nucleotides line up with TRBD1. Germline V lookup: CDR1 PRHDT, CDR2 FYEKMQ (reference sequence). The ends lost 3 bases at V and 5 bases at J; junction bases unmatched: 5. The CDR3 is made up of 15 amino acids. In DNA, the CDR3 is TGTGCCAGCAGCTTTAGGACAGGGGGCAGGGAGACCCAGTACTTC. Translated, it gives CASSFRTGGRETQYF.

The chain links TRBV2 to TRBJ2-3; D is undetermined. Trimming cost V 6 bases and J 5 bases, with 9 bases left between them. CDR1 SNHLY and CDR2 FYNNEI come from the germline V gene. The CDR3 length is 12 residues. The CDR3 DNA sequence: TGTGCCAGCAGGGGCGATGGAGATACGCAGTATTTT. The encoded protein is CASRGDGDTQYF.

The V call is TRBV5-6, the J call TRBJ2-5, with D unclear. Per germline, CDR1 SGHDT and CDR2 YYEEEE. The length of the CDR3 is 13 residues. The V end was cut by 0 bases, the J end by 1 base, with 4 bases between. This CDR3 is CASSLDGQETQYF. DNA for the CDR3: TGTGCCAGCAGCTTGGACGGCCAAGAGACCCAGTACTTC.

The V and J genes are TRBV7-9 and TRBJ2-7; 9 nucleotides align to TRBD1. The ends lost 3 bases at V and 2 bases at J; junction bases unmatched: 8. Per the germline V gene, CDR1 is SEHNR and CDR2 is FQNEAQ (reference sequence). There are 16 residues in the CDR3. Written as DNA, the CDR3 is TGTGCCAGCAGCTTTACAGGGGGCGCGGTGACCTACGAGCAGTACTTC. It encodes CASSFTGGAVTYEQYF.

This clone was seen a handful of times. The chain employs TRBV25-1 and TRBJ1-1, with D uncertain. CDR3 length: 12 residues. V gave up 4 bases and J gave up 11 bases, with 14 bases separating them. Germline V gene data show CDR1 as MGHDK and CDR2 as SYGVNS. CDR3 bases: TGTGCCAGCAGTGGCCACAGCCTTCTCGCTTTCTTT. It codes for CASSGHSLLAFF.

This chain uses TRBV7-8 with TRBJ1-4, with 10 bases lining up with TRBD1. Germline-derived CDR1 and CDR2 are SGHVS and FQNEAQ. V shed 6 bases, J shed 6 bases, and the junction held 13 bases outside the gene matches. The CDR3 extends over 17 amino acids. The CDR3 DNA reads TGTGCCAGCAGTTTTTCTGGACCCGGGACAGGGGATGAAAAACTGTTTTTT. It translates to CASSFSGPGTGDEKLFF.

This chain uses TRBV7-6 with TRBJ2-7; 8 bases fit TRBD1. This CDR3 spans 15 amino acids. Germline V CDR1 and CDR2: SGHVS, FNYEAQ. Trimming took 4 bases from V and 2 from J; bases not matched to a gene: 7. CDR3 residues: CASSSLGQGAYEQYF. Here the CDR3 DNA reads TGTGCCAGCAGCTCTCTCGGACAGGGAGCCTACGAGCAGTACTTC.

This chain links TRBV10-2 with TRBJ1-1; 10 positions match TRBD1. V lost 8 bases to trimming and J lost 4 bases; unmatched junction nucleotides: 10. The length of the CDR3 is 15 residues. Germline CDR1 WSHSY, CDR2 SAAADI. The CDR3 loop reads CASSRDRGGGTEAFF. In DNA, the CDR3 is TGCGCCAGCTCAAGGGACAGGGGCGGGGGCACTGAAGCTTTCTTT.

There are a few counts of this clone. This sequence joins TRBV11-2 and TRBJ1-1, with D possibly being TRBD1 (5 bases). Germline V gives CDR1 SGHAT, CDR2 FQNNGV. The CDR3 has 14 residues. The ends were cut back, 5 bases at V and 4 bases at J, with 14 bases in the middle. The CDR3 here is CASSQGEAGTEAFF. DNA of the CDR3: TGTGCCAGCAGCCAGGGCGAAGCAGGCACTGAAGCTTTCTTT. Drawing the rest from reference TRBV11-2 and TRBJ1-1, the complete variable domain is EAGVAQSPRYKIIEKRQSVAFWCNPISGHATLYWYQQILGQGPKLLIQFQNNGVVDDSQLPKDRFSAERLKGVDSTLKIQPAKLEDSAVYLCASSQGEAGTEAFFGQGTRLTVV.

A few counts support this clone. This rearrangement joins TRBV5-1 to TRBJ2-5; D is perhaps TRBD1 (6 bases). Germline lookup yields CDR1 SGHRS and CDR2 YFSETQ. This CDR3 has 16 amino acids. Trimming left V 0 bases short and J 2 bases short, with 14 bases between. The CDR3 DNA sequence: TGCGCCAGCAGCTTGGTTCTGGGGGCCCCACAAGAGACCCAGTACTTC. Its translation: CASSLVLGAPQETQYF. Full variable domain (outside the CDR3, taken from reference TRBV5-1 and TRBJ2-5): KAGVTQTPRYLIKTRGQQVTLSCSPISGHRSVSWYQQTPGQGLQFLFEYFSETQRNKGNFPGRFSGRQFSNSRSEMNVSTLELGDSALYLCASSLVLGAPQETQYFGPGTRLLVL.

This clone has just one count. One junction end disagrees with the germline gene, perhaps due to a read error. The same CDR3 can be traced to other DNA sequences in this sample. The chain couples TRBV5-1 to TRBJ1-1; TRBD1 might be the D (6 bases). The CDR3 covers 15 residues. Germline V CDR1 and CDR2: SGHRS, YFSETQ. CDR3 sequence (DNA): TGCGCCAGTCGGACAGCTATGACTATGAATACTGAAGCTTTCTTT. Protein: CASRTAMTMNTEAFF.

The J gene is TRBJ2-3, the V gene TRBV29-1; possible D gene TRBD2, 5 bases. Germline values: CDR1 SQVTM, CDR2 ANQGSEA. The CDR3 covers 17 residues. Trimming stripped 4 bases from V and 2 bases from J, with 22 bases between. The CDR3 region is CSVASGWAPTNTDTQYF. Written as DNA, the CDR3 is TGCAGCGTTGCCTCGGGTTGGGCCCCGACTAACACAGATACGCAGTATTTT.

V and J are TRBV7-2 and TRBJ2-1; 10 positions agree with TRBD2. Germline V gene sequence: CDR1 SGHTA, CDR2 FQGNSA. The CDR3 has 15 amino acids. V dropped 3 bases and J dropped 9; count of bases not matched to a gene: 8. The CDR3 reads CASSFTSGVNGEQFF. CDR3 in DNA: TGTGCCAGCAGCTTTACTAGCGGGGTTAACGGTGAGCAGTTCTTC.

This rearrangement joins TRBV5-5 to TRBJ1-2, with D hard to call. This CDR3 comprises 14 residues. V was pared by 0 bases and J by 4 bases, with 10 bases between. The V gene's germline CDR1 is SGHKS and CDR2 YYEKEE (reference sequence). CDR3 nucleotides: TGTGCCAGCAGCTTGGACAGAGGGTCCTATGGCTACACCTTC. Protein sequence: CASSLDRGSYGYTF.

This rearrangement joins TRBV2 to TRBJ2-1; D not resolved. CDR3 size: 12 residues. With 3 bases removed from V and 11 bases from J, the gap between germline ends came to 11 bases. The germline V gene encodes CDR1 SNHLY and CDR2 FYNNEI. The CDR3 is CASSDPYYQQFF. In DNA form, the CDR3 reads TGTGCCAGCAGTGACCCCTACTACCAGCAGTTCTTC.